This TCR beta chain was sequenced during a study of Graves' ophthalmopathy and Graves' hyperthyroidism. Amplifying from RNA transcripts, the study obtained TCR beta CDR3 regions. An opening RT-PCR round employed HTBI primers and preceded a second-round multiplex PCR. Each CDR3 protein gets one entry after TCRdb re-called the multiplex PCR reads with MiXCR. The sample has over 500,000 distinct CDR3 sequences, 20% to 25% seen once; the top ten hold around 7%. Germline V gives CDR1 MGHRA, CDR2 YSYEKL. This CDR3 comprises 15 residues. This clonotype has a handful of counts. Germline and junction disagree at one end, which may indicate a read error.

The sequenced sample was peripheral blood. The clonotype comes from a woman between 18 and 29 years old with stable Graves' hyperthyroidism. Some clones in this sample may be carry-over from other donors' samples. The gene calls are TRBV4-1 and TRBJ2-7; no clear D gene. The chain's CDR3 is CASSQDLGSSYDQYF. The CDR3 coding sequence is TGCGCCAGCAGCCAAGATCTGGGCTCCTCCTACGATCAGTACTTC.